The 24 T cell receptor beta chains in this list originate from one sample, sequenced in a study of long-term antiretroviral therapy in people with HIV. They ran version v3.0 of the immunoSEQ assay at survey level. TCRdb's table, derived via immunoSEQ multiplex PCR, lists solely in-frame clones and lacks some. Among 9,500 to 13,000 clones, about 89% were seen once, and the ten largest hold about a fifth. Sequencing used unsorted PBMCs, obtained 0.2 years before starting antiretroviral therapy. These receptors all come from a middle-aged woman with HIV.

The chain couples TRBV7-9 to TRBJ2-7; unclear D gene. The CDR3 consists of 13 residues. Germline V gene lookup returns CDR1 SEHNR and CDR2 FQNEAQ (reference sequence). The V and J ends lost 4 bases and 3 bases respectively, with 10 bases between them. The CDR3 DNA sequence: TGTGCCAGCAGCTCCGTCCCAGACTACGAGCAGTACTTC. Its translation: CASSSVPDYEQYF.

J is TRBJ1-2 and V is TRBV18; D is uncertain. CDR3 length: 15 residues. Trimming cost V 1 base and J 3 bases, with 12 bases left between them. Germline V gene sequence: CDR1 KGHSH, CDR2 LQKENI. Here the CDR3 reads CASSPRLTDYYGYTF. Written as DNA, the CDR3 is TGTGCCAGCTCACCACGGTTAACAGATTACTATGGCTACACCTTC.

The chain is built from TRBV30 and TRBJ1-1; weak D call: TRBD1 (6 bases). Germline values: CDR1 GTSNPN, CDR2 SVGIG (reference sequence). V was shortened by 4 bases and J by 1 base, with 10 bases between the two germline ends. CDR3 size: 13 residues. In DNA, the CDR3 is TGTGCCTGGATTGTCAGGGGGAACACTGAAGCTTTCTTT. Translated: CAWIVRGNTEAFF.

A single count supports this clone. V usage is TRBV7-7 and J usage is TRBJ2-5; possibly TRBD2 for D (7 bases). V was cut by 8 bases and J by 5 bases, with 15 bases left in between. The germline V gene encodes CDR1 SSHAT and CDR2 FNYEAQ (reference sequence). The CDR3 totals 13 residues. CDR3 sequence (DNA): TGTGCCAGCGGGTCGGGGGGCGTGGAGACCCAGTACTTC. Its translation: CASGSGGVETQYF. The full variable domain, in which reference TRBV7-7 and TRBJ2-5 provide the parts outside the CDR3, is GAGVSQSPRYKVTKRGQDVTLRCDPISSHATLYWYQQALGQGPEFLTYFNYEAQPDKSGLPSDRFSAERPEGSISTLTIQRTEQRDSAMYRCASGSGGVETQYFGPGTRLLVL.

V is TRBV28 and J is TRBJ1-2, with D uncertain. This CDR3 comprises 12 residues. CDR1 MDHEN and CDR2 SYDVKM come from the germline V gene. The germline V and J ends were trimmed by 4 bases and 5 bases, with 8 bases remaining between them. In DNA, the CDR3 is TGTGCCAGCAGTTATCTGGAGTATGGCTACACCTTC. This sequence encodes CASSYLEYGYTF.

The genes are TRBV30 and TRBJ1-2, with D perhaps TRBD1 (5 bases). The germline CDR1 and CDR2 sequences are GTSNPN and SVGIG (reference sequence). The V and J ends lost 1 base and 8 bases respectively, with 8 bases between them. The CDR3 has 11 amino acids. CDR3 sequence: CAWSAQGGYTF. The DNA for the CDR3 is TGTGCCTGGAGTGCTCAGGGAGGCTACACCTTC. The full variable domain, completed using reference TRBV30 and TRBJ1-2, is SQTIHQWPATLVQPVGSPLSLECTVEGTSNPNLYWYRQAAGRGLQLLFYSVGIGQISSEVPQNLSASRPQDRQFILSSKKLLLSDSGFYLCAWSAQGGYTFGSGTRLTVV.

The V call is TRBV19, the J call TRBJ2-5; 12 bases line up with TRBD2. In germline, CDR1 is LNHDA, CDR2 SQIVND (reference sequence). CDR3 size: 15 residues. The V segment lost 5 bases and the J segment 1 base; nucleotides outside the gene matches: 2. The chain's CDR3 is CASSVLAGGQETQYF. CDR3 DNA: TGTGCCAGTAGTGTACTAGCGGGGGGCCAAGAGACCCAGTACTTC.

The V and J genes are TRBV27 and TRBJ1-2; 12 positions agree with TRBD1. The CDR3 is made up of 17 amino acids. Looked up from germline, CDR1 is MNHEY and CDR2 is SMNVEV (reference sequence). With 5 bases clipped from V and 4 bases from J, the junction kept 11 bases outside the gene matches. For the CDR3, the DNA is TGTGCCAGCAGTGACGGGACAGGGGGCGGCCTCAGCTATGGCTACACCTTC. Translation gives CASSDGTGGGLSYGYTF.

The CDR3 loop reads CASSWTGTGTYGYTF. In DNA, the CDR3 is TGCGCCAGCAGCTGGACCGGGACAGGGACCTATGGCTACACCTTC. The V gene is TRBV5-1, the J gene TRBJ1-2; the match to TRBD1 covers 9 bases. The V gene's germline CDR1 is SGHRS and CDR2 YFSETQ. The V segment lost 3 bases and the J segment 4 bases; nucleotides outside the gene matches: 7. The CDR3 contains 15 residues.

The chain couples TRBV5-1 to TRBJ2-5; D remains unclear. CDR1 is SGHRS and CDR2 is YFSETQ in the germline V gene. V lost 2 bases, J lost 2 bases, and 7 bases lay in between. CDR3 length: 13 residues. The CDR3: CASSFVLQETQYF. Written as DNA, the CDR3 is TGCGCCAGCAGCTTTGTGCTACAAGAGACCCAGTACTTC. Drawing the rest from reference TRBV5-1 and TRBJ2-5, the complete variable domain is KAGVTQTPRYLIKTRGQQVTLSCSPISGHRSVSWYQQTPGQGLQFLFEYFSETQRNKGNFPGRFSGRQFSNSRSEMNVSTLELGDSALYLCASSFVLQETQYFGPGTRLLVL.

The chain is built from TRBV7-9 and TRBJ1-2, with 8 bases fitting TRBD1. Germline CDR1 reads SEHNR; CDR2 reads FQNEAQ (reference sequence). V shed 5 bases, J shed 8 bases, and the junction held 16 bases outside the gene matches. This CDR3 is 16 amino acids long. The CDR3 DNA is TGTGCCAGCAGCCCGCAGGGGGCCCCTCATTCTATAGGCTACACCTTC. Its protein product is CASSPQGAPHSIGYTF.

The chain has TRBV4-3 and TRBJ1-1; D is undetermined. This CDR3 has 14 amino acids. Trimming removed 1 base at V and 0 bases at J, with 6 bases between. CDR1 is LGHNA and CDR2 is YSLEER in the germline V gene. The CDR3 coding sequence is TGCGCCAGCAGCCAAGCGCTGTTGAACACTGAAGCTTTCTTT. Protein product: CASSQALLNTEAFF.

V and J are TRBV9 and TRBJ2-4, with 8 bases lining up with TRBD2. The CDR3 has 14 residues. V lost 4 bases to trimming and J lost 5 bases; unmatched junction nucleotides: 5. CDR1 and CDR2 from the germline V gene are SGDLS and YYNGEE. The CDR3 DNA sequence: TGTGCCAGCAGCTCTGGGACTAGTCAAAACATTCAGTACTTC. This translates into CASSSGTSQNIQYF.

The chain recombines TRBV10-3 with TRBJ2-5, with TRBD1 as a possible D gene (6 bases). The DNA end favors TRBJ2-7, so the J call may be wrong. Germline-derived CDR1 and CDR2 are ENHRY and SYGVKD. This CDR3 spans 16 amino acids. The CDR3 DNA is TGTGCCATCAGTGAGTCTAGGGCAGGGGCGGACGGCGAGCAGTACTTC. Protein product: CAISESRAGADGEQYF.

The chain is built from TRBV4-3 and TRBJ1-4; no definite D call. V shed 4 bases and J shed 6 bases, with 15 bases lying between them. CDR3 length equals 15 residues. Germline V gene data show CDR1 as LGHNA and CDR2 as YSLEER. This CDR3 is CASSLSRIYDEKLFF. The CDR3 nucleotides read TGCGCCAGCAGCCTGTCGCGTATTTACGATGAAAAACTGTTTTTT.

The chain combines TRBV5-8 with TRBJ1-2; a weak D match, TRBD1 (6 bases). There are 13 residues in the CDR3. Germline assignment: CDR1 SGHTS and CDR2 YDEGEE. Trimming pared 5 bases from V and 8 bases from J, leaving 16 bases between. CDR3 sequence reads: CASRNRRGGGYTF. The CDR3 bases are TGTGCCAGCAGAAACCGGAGGGGGGGAGGCTACACCTTC.

CDR3 in DNA: TGTGCCAGCTCACCGGGACAGGTGCCGAACACTGAAGCTTTCTTT. Residues: CASSPGQVPNTEAFF. This sequence joins TRBV18 and TRBJ1-1; 8 bases match TRBD1. Trimming took 3 bases from V and 1 from J; bases not matched to a gene: 4. Germline CDR1 and CDR2: KGHSH and LQKENI. This CDR3 comprises 15 residues.

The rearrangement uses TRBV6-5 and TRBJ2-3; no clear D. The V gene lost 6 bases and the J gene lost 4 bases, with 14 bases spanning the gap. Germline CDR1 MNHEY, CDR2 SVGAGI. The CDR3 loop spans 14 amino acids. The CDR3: CASRIDLGADTQYF. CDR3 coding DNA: TGTGCCAGCAGGATCGACCTCGGCGCAGATACGCAGTATTTT.

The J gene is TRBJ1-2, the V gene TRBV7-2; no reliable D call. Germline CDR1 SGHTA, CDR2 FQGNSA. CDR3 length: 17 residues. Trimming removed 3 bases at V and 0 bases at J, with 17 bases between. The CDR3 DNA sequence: TGTGCCAGCAGCTTTGGTCGGTGGGTCTCGGCTAACTATGGCTACACCTTC. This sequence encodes CASSFGRWVSANYGYTF.

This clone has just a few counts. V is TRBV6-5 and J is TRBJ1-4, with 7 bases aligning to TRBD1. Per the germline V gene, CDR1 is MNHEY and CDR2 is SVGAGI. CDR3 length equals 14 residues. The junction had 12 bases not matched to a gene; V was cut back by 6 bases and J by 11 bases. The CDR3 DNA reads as TGTGCCAGCAGCCAAGACAGGGAAAAGATGAAACTGTTTTTT. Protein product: CASSQDREKMKLFF.

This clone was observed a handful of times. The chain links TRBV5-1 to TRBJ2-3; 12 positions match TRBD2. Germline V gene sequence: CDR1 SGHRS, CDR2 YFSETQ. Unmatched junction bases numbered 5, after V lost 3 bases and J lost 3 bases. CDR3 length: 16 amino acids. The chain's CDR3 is CASSSGLAGLTDTQYF. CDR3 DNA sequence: TGCGCCAGCAGCTCCGGACTAGCGGGGTTGACAGATACGCAGTATTTT.

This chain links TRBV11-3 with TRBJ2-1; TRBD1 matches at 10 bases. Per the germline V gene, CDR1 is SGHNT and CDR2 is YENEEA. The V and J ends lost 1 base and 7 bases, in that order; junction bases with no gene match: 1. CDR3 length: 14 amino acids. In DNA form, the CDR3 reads TGTGCCAGCAGCTTAGGACAGGGGGCGAATGAGCAGTTCTTC. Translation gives CASSLGQGANEQFF. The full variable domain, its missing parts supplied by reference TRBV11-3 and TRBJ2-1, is EAGVVQSPRYKIIEKKQPVAFWCNPISGHNTLYWYLQNLGQGPELLIRYENEEAVDDSQLPKDRFSAERLKGVDSTLKIQPAELGDSAVYLCASSLGQGANEQFFGPGTRLTVL.

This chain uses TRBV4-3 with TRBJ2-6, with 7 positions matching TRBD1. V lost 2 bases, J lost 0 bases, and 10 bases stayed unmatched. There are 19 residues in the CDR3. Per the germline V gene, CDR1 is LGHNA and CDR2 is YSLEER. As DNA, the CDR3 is TGCGCCAGCAGCCAATTCTTGGGCAGGGGGAACTCTGGGGCCAACGTCCTGACTTTC. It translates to CASSQFLGRGNSGANVLTF.

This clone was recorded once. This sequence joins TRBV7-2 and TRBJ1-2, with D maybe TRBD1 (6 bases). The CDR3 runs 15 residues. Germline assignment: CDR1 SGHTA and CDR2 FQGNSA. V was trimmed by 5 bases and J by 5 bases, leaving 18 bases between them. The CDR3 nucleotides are TGTGCCAGCAGCCCAAGCGTACAGGGCAAGTATGGCTACACCTTC. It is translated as CASSPSVQGKYGYTF.